This record covers a single T cell receptor beta chain. Its specificity is not known. The junction had 6 bases not matched to a gene; V was cut back by 6 bases and J by 9 bases. CDR1 is SNHLY, CDR2 FYNNEI, per germline. This CDR3 contains 12 residues. This table comes from immunoSEQ multiplex PCR, and its TCRdb copy is limited to in-frame clones, with some not included. Found here are some 78,000 clones, about 88% of them singletons; the top ten hold 0.45% to 0.55%. This specimen belongs to a study of OX40 agonist ivuxolimab in advanced cancers. Study at large: Six ivuxolimab dose levels, 0.01 to 10 mg/kg, were given intravenously every 2 weeks.

Study results and caveats: Certain nonresponding patients likewise had low normalized T-cell clonal expansion. Average numbers of expanded clones were greater in CD8+ T cells than in CD4+.

Patients were excluded for autoimmune disease history or systemic immunosuppression. The source material was CD4+ or CD8+ T cells sorted from blood, sampled in a trial of the OX40 agonist ivuxolimab. The chain combines TRBV2 with TRBJ1-1; 8 bases agree with TRBD1. The TCR originated in an adult with an advanced solid tumor such as melanoma, head and neck, liver or kidney cancer. This CDR3 reads CASSDRGNKAFF. CDR3 DNA sequence: TGTGCCAGCAGCGACAGGGGCAACAAAGCTTTCTTT. Full variable domain (outside the CDR3, taken from reference TRBV2 and TRBJ1-1): EPEVTQTPSHQVTQMGQEVILRCVPISNHLYFYWYRQILGQKVEFLVSFYNNEISEKSEIFDDQFSVERPDGSNFTLKIRSTKLEDSAMYFCASSDRGNKAFFGQGTRLTVV.